What follows are 22 T cell receptor beta chains derived from one specimen sequenced in a study of T cell repertoires in cytomegalovirus infection. From the reads, TCRdb called clonotypes with MiXCR, one entry per CDR3 protein. The sample shows hundreds of thousands of distinct CDR3 sequences, 25% to 40% of them seen only once. Their recognized antigens are unknown. Sequenced here: cultured CD8+ T cells from PBMCs, sampled from culture after CMV antigen stimulation. All receptors derive from a human donor in good health (CMV status not recorded). Some clones in this sample may be carry-over from other donors' samples.

This clonotype has more than one count but fewer than ten. The V gene is TRBV19, the J gene TRBJ2-1, with D unresolved. Trimming left V 2 bases short and J 8 bases short, with 7 bases between. Germline V gene lookup returns CDR1 LNHDA and CDR2 SQIVND (reference sequence). The length of the CDR3 is 12 residues. In DNA, the CDR3 is TGTGCCAGTAGTATATGGGTCGATGAGCAGTTCTTC. Translating it yields CASSIWVDEQFF.

The rearrangement uses TRBV5-5 and TRBJ2-5; perhaps TRBD1 as D (5 bases). This CDR3 comprises 16 residues. The germline CDR1 and CDR2 sequences are SGHKS and YYEKEE (reference sequence). V gave up 4 bases and J gave up 1 base, with 17 bases separating them. CDR3 DNA: TGTGCCAGCAGCCCTGGACAAGGGCGAATCCAAGAGACCCAGTACTTC. It translates to CASSPGQGRIQETQYF.

The chain combines TRBV6-2 or TRBV6-3 with TRBJ2-5; D not certain. Germline CDR1 reads MNHEY; CDR2 reads SVGEGT. This CDR3 comprises 12 residues. Trimming stripped 5 bases from V and 5 bases from J, with 9 bases between. CDR3 region: CASSPDWETQYF. CDR3 nucleotides: TGTGCCAGCAGTCCGGATTGGGAGACCCAGTACTTC.

The genes are TRBV6-5 and TRBJ1-1; D not certain. The CDR3 consists of 15 residues. V was pared by 2 bases and J by 1 base, with 11 bases between. Germline assignment: CDR1 MNHEY and CDR2 SVGAGI. The CDR3 region has the DNA TGTGCCAGCAGTTACGGCGACTTACCGAACACTGAAGCTTTCTTT. Its protein product is CASSYGDLPNTEAFF.

The chain has TRBV27 and TRBJ1-1; TRBD1 agrees at 7 bases. Germline CDR1 MNHEY, CDR2 SMNVEV (reference sequence). The CDR3 has 14 residues. With 1 base clipped from V and 4 bases from J, the junction kept 3 bases outside the gene matches. CDR3 bases: TGTGCCAGCAGTTTATATACAGGGGCCACTGAAGCTTTCTTT. Its protein is CASSLYTGATEAFF.

This clonotype has only a few counts. The chain employs TRBV5-1 and TRBJ2-1, with 10 positions matching TRBD1. Germline CDR1 and CDR2: SGHRS and YFSETQ. V shed 4 bases and J 6 bases; nucleotides not matched to a gene: 10. CDR3 size: 16 residues. The CDR3 region has the DNA TGCGCCAGCAGCGGCTCCGGGACAGGGGTTTCCAATGAGCAGTTCTTC. As protein: CASSGSGTGVSNEQFF.

The chain couples TRBV18 to TRBJ1-1; 10 nucleotides align to TRBD1. Unmatched junction bases numbered 6, after V lost 5 bases and J lost 3 bases. Germline values: CDR1 KGHSH, CDR2 LQKENI. The CDR3 totals 15 residues. CDR3 in amino acids: CASSDRGQGYTEAFF. CDR3 coding DNA: TGTGCCAGCTCAGATCGGGGACAGGGGTACACTGAAGCTTTCTTT.

Only a few counts were recorded for this clonotype. The genes are TRBV12-3 or TRBV12-4 and TRBJ1-3; TRBD1 agrees at 10 bases. The CDR3 runs 15 residues. Germline trimming cut 6 bases from V and 3 bases from J; bases unmatched to any gene: 5. CDR3 sequence (DNA): TGTGCCAGCAGCGGAGGACAGGGGGTTGGAAACACCATATATTTT. It specifies CASSGGQGVGNTIYF.

This clonotype was detected only a few times. The V and J genes are TRBV5-8 and TRBJ1-2, with D hard to call. Germline CDR1 SGHTS, CDR2 YDEGEE. V gave up 0 bases and J gave up 8 bases, with 14 bases separating them. CDR3 length: 14 residues. CDR3 in amino acids: CASSLAWAPEGYTF. In DNA, the CDR3 is TGTGCCAGCAGCTTGGCCTGGGCGCCGGAGGGCTACACCTTC.

Many counts were recorded for this clonotype. V gene TRBV7-2 combines with J gene TRBJ1-6; the D gene is possibly TRBD1 (5 bases). The CDR3 runs to 14 residues. The germline V gene has CDR1 SGHTA and CDR2 FQGNSA. V dropped 2 bases and J dropped 10 bases, with 12 bases sitting between them. CDR3 in amino acids: CASSLHTQGSPLHF. The CDR3 coding sequence is TGTGCCAGCAGCTTACACACCCAGGGATCACCCCTCCACTTT. Combining the CDR3 with reference TRBV7-2 and TRBJ1-6 gives the whole variable domain GAGVSQSPSNKVTEKGKDVELRCDPISGHTALYWYRQSLGQGLEFLIYFQGNSAPDKSGLPSDRFSAERTGGSVSTLTIQRTQQEDSAVYLCASSLHTQGSPLHFGNGTRLTVT.

The V call is TRBV6-2 or TRBV6-3, the J call TRBJ1-1, with unresolved D. The CDR3 has 14 amino acids. Germline loops: CDR1 MNHEY, CDR2 SVGEGT. V lost 4 bases and J 3 bases, leaving 12 bases between the germline ends. This CDR3 is CASSSGRWDTEAFF. The CDR3 nucleotides are TGTGCCAGCAGTTCGGGTCGTTGGGACACTGAAGCTTTCTTT.

In this sample, this clonotype turned up once. The chain links TRBV5-3 to TRBJ2-7; either TRBD1 or TRBD2 may supply D (5 bases each). TRBV5-3 is sorted into the ORF group, with uncertain function. Trimming took off 8 bases at V and 3 bases at J, with 24 bases between the two ends. The CDR3 has 16 residues. The CDR3 is CASSVTGTIDLYEQYV. In DNA, the CDR3 is TGTGCCAGCAGCGTTACCGGGACGATCGACCTCTACGAGCAGTACGTC.

This rearrangement joins TRBV28 to TRBJ1-5, with a possible D match to TRBD1 (5 bases). The CDR3 extends over 15 amino acids. Trimming took 3 bases from V and 2 from J, leaving 11 bases between them. Germline lookup yields CDR1 MDHEN and CDR2 SYDVKM. CDR3 nucleotides: TGTGCCAGCAGTTTGGACGAAGGGGGCAATCAGCCCCAGCATTTT. Its translation: CASSLDEGGNQPQHF.

CDR3 sequence (DNA): TGTGCCAGCAGTCCGGTAGTCGGACACCAGAACAATGAGCAGTTCTTC. This translates into CASSPVVGHQNNEQFF. V gene TRBV2 combines with J gene TRBJ2-1, with D possibly being TRBD1 (5 bases). CDR3 length: 16 amino acids. Germline V gene lookup returns CDR1 SNHLY and CDR2 FYNNEI. Trimming removed 5 bases from V and 5 bases from J, with 19 bases in between.

This clonotype came up a few times. This chain links TRBV4-2 with TRBJ1-1; the match to TRBD1 covers 8 bases. This CDR3 spans 19 amino acids. Germline V CDR1 and CDR2: LGHNA, YNFKEQ. Unmatched junction bases numbered 15, after V lost 0 bases and J lost 3 bases. For the CDR3, the DNA is TGTGCCAGCAGCCAAGATCGAGGACAGGGAACTCCTACGGACACTGAAGCTTTCTTT. Translating gives CASSQDRGQGTPTDTEAFF.

Only a few counts were recorded for this clonotype. The genes are TRBV7-6 and TRBJ2-1; a possible D gene is TRBD1 (6 bases). The CDR3 is made up of 11 amino acids. V was clipped by 5 bases and J by 10 bases, with 9 bases between them. CDR1 and CDR2 (germline): SGHVS, FNYEAQ. CDR3 coding DNA: TGTGCCAGCAGCCCTGACAGGGAGCAGTTCTTC. Its protein product is CASSPDREQFF.

This rearrangement joins TRBV12-3 or TRBV12-4 to TRBJ1-5, with a tentative D call TRBD1 (6 bases). The CDR3 is 15 amino acids. V was shortened by 6 bases and J by 2 bases, with 14 bases between the two germline ends. The CDR3 DNA is TGTGCCAGCAGCCCCATAGGGGGGGGCAATCAGCCCCAGCATTTT. This encodes CASSPIGGGNQPQHF.

The gene calls are TRBV19 and TRBJ2-4; TRBD1 agrees at 11 bases. J was trimmed by 3 bases and V by 6 bases; bases with no gene match: 4. The CDR3 totals 15 residues. Germline CDR1 and CDR2: LNHDA and SQIVND (reference sequence). Here the CDR3 reads CASRDRGLVKNIQYF. The CDR3 region has the DNA TGTGCCAGTAGGGACAGGGGGCTTGTCAAAAACATTCAGTACTTC. Full variable domain (missing parts from reference TRBV19 and TRBJ2-4): DGGITQSPKYLFRKEGQNVTLSCEQNLNHDAMYWYRQDPGQGLRLIYYSQIVNDFQKGDIAEGYSVSREKKESFPLTVTSAQKNPTAFYLCASRDRGLVKNIQYFGAGTRLSVL.

This clonotype has only a few counts. V is TRBV7-9 and J is TRBJ2-3; D gene uncertain. In germline, CDR1 is SEHNR, CDR2 FQNEAQ (reference sequence). V lost 1 base, J lost 3 bases, and 11 bases lay in between. There are 15 residues in the CDR3. As DNA, the CDR3 is TGTGCCAGCAGCTTAGAAGCTAGTTCAACAGATACGCAGTATTTT. Translated: CASSLEASSTDTQYF.

The table lists this clonotype with a few counts. The CDR3 sequence is CASRGQGLHGLAGESSYNEQFF. DNA of the CDR3: TGTGCCAGCAGGGGACAGGGGTTACACGGACTAGCGGGGGAGAGCTCCTACAATGAGCAGTTCTTC. The V call is TRBV28, the J call TRBJ2-1; 13 bases match TRBD2. J was trimmed by 0 bases and V by 6 bases; bases with no gene match: 20. Germline loops: CDR1 MDHEN, CDR2 SYDVKM. The CDR3 length is 22 residues.

The gene calls are TRBV4-1 and TRBJ2-5, with 9 bases fitting TRBD1. Looked up from germline, CDR1 is MGHRA and CDR2 is YSYEKL. CDR3 length equals 14 residues. V lost 1 base, J lost 5 bases, and 2 bases stayed unmatched. The CDR3 here is CASSQGDRAETQYF. The CDR3, as DNA: TGCGCCAGCAGCCAAGGGGACAGGGCGGAGACCCAGTACTTC.

The chain uses TRBV7-6 and TRBJ2-1; TRBD2 is a possible D gene (7 bases). Germline CDR1 is SGHVS and CDR2 is FNYEAQ. The CDR3 extends over 17 amino acids. Trimming removed 8 bases at V and 4 bases at J, with 24 bases between. CDR3 bases: TGTGCCAGCGGGGGGGCAGGCAGGTCGAGCTCTTACAATGAGCAGTTCTTC. Protein sequence: CASGGAGRSSSYNEQFF.